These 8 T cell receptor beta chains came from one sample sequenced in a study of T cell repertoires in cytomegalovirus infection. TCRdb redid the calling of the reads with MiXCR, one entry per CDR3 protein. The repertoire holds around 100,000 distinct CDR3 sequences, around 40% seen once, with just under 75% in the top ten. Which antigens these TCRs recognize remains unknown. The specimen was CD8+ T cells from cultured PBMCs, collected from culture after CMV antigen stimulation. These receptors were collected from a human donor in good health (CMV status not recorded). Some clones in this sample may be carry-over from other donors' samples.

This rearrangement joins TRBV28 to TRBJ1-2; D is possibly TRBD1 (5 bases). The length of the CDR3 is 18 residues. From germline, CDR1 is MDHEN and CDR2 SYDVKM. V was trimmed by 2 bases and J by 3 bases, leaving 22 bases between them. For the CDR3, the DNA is TGTGCCAGCAGTTTAAGTATTAAGGTTTCGGGGGAGGACTATGGCTACACCTTC. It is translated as CASSLSIKVSGEDYGYTF.

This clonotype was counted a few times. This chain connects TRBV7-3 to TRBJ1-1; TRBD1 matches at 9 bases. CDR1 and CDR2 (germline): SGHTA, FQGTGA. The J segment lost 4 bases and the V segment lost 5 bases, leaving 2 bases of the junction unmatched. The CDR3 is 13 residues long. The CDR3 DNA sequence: TGTGCCAGCAGCCAGGACAGGGGCACTGAAGCTTTCTTT. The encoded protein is CASSQDRGTEAFF.

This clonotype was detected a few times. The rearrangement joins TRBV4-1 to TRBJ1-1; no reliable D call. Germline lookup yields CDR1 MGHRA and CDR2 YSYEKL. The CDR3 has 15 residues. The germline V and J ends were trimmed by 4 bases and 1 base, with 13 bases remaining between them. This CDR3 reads CASSLSFQENTEAFF. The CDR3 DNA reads TGCGCCAGCAGCCTTAGTTTCCAGGAGAACACTGAAGCTTTCTTT.

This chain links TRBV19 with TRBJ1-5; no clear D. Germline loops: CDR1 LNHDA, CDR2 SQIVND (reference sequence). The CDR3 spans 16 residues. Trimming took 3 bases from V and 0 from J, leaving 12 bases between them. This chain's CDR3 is CASSIGVGFSNQPQHF. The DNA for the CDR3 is TGTGCCAGTAGTATCGGTGTCGGCTTTAGCAATCAGCCCCAGCATTTT.

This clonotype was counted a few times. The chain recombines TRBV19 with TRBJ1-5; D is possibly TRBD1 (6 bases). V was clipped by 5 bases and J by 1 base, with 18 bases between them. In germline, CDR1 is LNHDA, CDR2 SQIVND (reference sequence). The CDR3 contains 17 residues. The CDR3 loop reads CASSPMTGGASNQPQHF. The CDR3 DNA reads TGTGCCAGTAGTCCAATGACAGGAGGGGCAAGCAATCAGCCCCAGCATTTT.

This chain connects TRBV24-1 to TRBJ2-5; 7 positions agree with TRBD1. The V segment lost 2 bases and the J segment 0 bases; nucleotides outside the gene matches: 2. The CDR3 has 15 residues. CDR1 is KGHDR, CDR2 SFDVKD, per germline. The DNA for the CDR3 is TGTGCCACCAGTGATTCCGACAGGGACCAAGAGACCCAGTACTTC. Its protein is CATSDSDRDQETQYF.

The CDR3 coding sequence is TGTGCCAGCATGGAAAGCGGGGGGGGCGATACGCAGTATTTT. This gives the protein CASMESGGGDTQYF. This chain joins TRBV2 and TRBJ2-3; 10 bases map to TRBD2. CDR1 and CDR2 from the germline V gene are SNHLY and FYNNEI. The CDR3 sequence is 14 residues long. V dropped 7 bases and J dropped 6; count of bases not matched to a gene: 7.

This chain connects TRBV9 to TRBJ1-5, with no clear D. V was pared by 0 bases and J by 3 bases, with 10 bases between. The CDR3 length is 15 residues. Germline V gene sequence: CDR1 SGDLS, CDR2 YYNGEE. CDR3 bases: TGTGCCAGCAGCGTAGGGGCAGGCACCAATCAGCCCCAGCATTTT. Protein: CASSVGAGTNQPQHF.